This T cell receptor (beta chain) was captured by sequencing in a study of T cells in Graves' hyperthyroidism and ophthalmopathy. The wider study: Prior to any treatment, at the point of initial diagnosis, peripheral blood was collected.

CDR1 and CDR2 (germline): LNHNV, YYDKDF (reference sequence). V lost 1 base and J 7 bases, leaving 14 bases between the germline ends. The CDR3 consists of 14 residues. Amplified TCR beta CDR3 regions derived from RNA transcripts. The study used the HTBI primer set for a first-round RT-PCR of the TCR CDR3. TCRdb recomputed calls from the multiplex PCR reads with MiXCR, one row per CDR3 protein. The sample shows a few hundred thousand distinct CDR3 sequences, about 15% of them seen only once. A few counts support this clonotype. The chain has TRBV15 and TRBJ2-7; D is tentatively TRBD1 or TRBD2 (5 bases each). The TCR was taken from a woman in her fifties or sixties with Graves' ophthalmopathy. Sequencing was performed on blood. The CDR3 region is CATSRVARREEQYF. CDR3 coding DNA: TGTGCCACCAGCAGAGTGGCGCGCAGGGAGGAGCAGTACTTC.